This entry lists 21 T cell receptor beta chains sequenced from one sample in a study of shared clonotypes between healthy human individuals. Assay used: immunoSEQ multiplex PCR; TCRdb lists only in-frame clones, some missing. The sample lists about 2.3 million clones, 85% to 95% occurring once. Input material: naive CD4+ T cells from PBMCs. This sample's subset: CD45RA+ positively selected. Receptors were obtained from a man aged 18 to 30 in good health. Some clones in this sample may be carry-over from other donors' samples.

The CDR3 coding sequence is TGTGCCAGCAGCTTAGAACAGGGGGAGGTCTCACCCCTCCACTTT. This sequence encodes CASSLEQGEVSPLHF. The chain is built from TRBV7-2 and TRBJ1-6, with 8 bases that match TRBD1. V lost 1 base and J lost 10; bases outside the gene matches: 6. The CDR3 consists of 15 residues. Looked up from germline, CDR1 is SGHTA and CDR2 is FQGNSA.

This clone has only one observation. The chain links TRBV7-3 to TRBJ2-5, with TRBD1 matching over 7 bases. J was trimmed by 4 bases and V by 5 bases; bases with no gene match: 10. Germline assignment: CDR1 SGHTA and CDR2 FQGTGA. The CDR3 is made up of 15 amino acids. The CDR3 sequence is CASSLNQGDLETQYF. CDR3 sequence (DNA): TGTGCCAGCAGCCTGAATCAGGGGGACCTAGAGACCCAGTACTTC.

This clone was observed once. The chain joins TRBV6-1 to TRBJ1-3; D gene ambiguous. Trimming removed 2 bases from V and 0 bases from J, with 8 bases in between. The length of the CDR3 is 15 residues. CDR1 MNHNS and CDR2 SASEGT come from the germline V gene. CDR3 nucleotides: TGTGCCAGCAGTGAAAGGCCCCACTCTGGAAACACCATATATTTT. The encoded protein is CASSERPHSGNTIYF.

The chain uses TRBV29-1 and TRBJ2-1; D call uncertain. The CDR3 extends over 12 amino acids. Looked up from germline, CDR1 is SQVTM and CDR2 is ANQGSEA. Trimming removed 6 bases at V and 4 bases at J, with 10 bases between. The CDR3 loop is CSVWAAYNEQFF. CDR3 nucleotides: TGCAGCGTGTGGGCGGCATACAATGAGCAGTTCTTC.

V usage is TRBV19 and J usage is TRBJ1-2, with no clear D. There are 13 residues in the CDR3. Germline loops: CDR1 LNHDA, CDR2 SQIVND (reference sequence). V was trimmed by 3 bases and J by 8 bases, leaving 13 bases between them. The CDR3 sequence is CASSIVGVNGYTF. CDR3 in DNA: TGTGCCAGTAGTATCGTCGGGGTTAACGGCTACACCTTC.

This sequence joins TRBV19 and TRBJ2-1, with 8 bases identical to TRBD2. Germline assignment: CDR1 LNHDA and CDR2 SQIVND (reference sequence). This CDR3 is 16 amino acids long. Unmatched junction bases numbered 10, after V lost 7 bases and J lost 2 bases. DNA for the CDR3: TGTGCCAGTATTCCAGCGGGAGAGCGGCCCTACAATGAGCAGTTCTTC. Its protein product is CASIPAGERPYNEQFF.

The chain combines TRBV28 with TRBJ2-7; possible D gene TRBD1, 6 bases. Germline CDR1 MDHEN, CDR2 SYDVKM. V lost 5 bases and J 4 bases, leaving 15 bases between the germline ends. The CDR3 runs 14 residues. CDR3 nucleotide sequence: TGTGCCAGCAGTGGCGCCGGGACAAGTTACGAGCAGTACTTC. Protein: CASSGAGTSYEQYF. The variable domain in full, completed from reference TRBV28 and TRBJ2-7, reads DVKVTQSSRYLVKRTGEKVFLECVQDMDHENMFWYRQDPGLGLRLIYFSYDVKMKEKGDIPEGYSVSREKKERFSLILESASTNQTSMYLCASSGAGTSYEQYFGPGTRLTVT.

A single count supports this clone. The J gene is TRBJ1-1, the V gene TRBV7-9; no clear D. The V gene lost 1 base and the J gene lost 4 bases, with 16 bases spanning the gap. Germline V gene sequence: CDR1 SEHNR, CDR2 FQNEAQ (reference sequence). The CDR3 has 16 residues. Here the CDR3 reads CASSLVVWVRGTEAFF. DNA for the CDR3: TGTGCCAGCAGCTTAGTAGTGTGGGTGCGCGGCACTGAAGCTTTCTTT.

The V and J genes are TRBV19 and TRBJ2-6; 8 bases are a match to TRBD1. Germline V gives CDR1 LNHDA, CDR2 SQIVND (reference sequence). CDR3 length equals 15 residues. V dropped 5 bases and J dropped 2; count of bases not matched to a gene: 2. The DNA for the CDR3 is TGTGCCAGTAGTGTACAGGGGGCTGGGGCCAACGTCCTGACTTTC. It is translated as CASSVQGAGANVLTF.

The chain recombines TRBV28 with TRBJ2-2; unclear D gene. CDR3 size: 16 residues. V lost 5 bases and J 0 bases, leaving 13 bases between the germline ends. CDR1 and CDR2 from the germline V gene are MDHEN and SYDVKM. The CDR3 spells CASSAGDYTNTGELFF. DNA for the CDR3: TGTGCCAGCAGTGCAGGAGATTACACGAACACCGGGGAGCTGTTTTTT.

V and J are TRBV9 and TRBJ2-1; 9 bases fit TRBD2. V dropped 5 bases and J dropped 2; count of bases not matched to a gene: 5. The CDR3 covers 15 residues. Germline V gene sequence: CDR1 SGDLS, CDR2 YYNGEE. Here the CDR3 reads CASSRTSGPYNEQFF. Written as DNA, the CDR3 is TGTGCCAGCAGTCGCACTAGCGGGCCCTACAATGAGCAGTTCTTC.

The gene calls are TRBV7-9 and TRBJ1-4; weak D call: TRBD1 (6 bases). CDR3 length: 13 amino acids. Germline CDR1 reads SEHNR; CDR2 reads FQNEAQ (reference sequence). V was cut by 8 bases and J by 5 bases, with 12 bases left in between. DNA for the CDR3: TGTGCCAGCTCGGACAGCCAGAATGAAAAACTGTTTTTT. This sequence encodes CASSDSQNEKLFF. The whole variable domain, remainder taken from reference TRBV7-9 and TRBJ1-4, is DTGVSQNPRHKITKRGQNVTFRCDPISEHNRLYWYRQTLGQGPEFLTYFQNEAQLEKSRLLSDRFSAERPKGSFSTLEIQRTEQGDSAMYLCASSDSQNEKLFFGSGTQLSVL.

The rearrangement links TRBV10-3 to TRBJ2-3; 11 nucleotides line up with TRBD2. This CDR3 is 16 amino acids long. V dropped 11 bases and J dropped 0; count of bases not matched to a gene: 10. Germline CDR1 and CDR2: ENHRY and SYGVKD. The CDR3 here is CASTPWTSGSTDTQYF. CDR3 sequence (DNA): TGTGCCTCCACTCCCTGGACTAGCGGGAGCACAGATACGCAGTATTTT.

The chain recombines TRBV11-2 with TRBJ2-3, with 9 bases fitting TRBD2. The CDR3 is 16 amino acids. Looked up from germline, CDR1 is SGHAT and CDR2 is FQNNGV. Trimming removed 5 bases from V and 1 base from J; junction bases left unmatched: 7. CDR3 in DNA: TGTGCCAGCAGCAAGGCGGTAGCGGGAGGCACAGATACGCAGTATTTT. Translating it yields CASSKAVAGGTDTQYF.

The J gene is TRBJ1-4, the V gene TRBV30, with D tentatively TRBD1 (5 bases). The CDR3 has 14 residues. V was shortened by 0 bases and J by 6 bases, with 11 bases between the two germline ends. The V gene's germline CDR1 is GTSNPN and CDR2 SVGIG (reference sequence). The CDR3 region has the DNA TGTGCCTGGAGTGTACGCGGGGCGGATGAAAAACTGTTTTTT. Translation: CAWSVRGADEKLFF.

With respect to this clone: Other DNA sequences of this sample code for an identical CDR3. The V and J genes are TRBV5-1 and TRBJ2-5, with D maybe TRBD1 (5 bases). The CDR3 sequence is 13 residues long. V was trimmed by 0 bases and J by 2 bases, leaving 5 bases between them. CDR1 is SGHRS and CDR2 is YFSETQ in the germline V gene. CDR3: CASSLDRQETQYF. The CDR3 DNA reads TGCGCCAGCAGCTTGGACAGGCAAGAGACCCAGTACTTC.

This CDR3 reads CASSLLGGENIQYF. CDR3 bases: TGTGCCAGCAGTTTACTTGGGGGGGAGAACATTCAGTACTTC. The chain carries TRBV28 and TRBJ2-4; 7 bases agree with TRBD2. The ends lost 2 bases at V and 7 bases at J; junction bases unmatched: 5. The CDR3 length is 14 residues. The germline V gene has CDR1 MDHEN and CDR2 SYDVKM.

The chain has TRBV11-2 and TRBJ2-1; 14 nucleotides line up with TRBD2. CDR1 and CDR2 (germline): SGHAT, FQNNGV. This CDR3 is 18 amino acids long. Trimming cost V 2 bases and J 6 bases; bases outside gene matches: 9. As DNA, the CDR3 is TGTGCCAGCAGCTTACTCCCGGGACTAGCGGGAGTAGGCAATGAGCAGTTCTTC. Encoded protein: CASSLLPGLAGVGNEQFF.

Comments on this clone: The sample holds other DNA sequences that translate to the same CDR3. The chain links TRBV7-2 to TRBJ2-2; D not certain. This CDR3 has 14 amino acids. Trimming took off 0 bases at V and 5 bases at J, with 7 bases between the two ends. Per germline, CDR1 SGHTA and CDR2 FQGNSA. The CDR3: CASSLARRTGELFF. The CDR3 DNA follows: TGTGCCAGCAGCTTAGCACGGCGGACCGGGGAGCTGTTTTTT. The full variable domain, in which reference TRBV7-2 and TRBJ2-2 provide the parts outside the CDR3, is GAGVSQSPSNKVTEKGKDVELRCDPISGHTALYWYRQSLGQGLEFLIYFQGNSAPDKSGLPSDRFSAERTGGSVSTLTIQRTQQEDSAVYLCASSLARRTGELFFGEGSRLTVL.

This chain links TRBV18 with TRBJ2-3; possibly TRBD2 for D (6 bases). The germline V and J ends were trimmed by 2 bases and 2 bases, with 14 bases remaining between them. CDR3 length: 16 amino acids. Germline V CDR1 and CDR2: KGHSH, LQKENI. The CDR3 loop is CASSPITGAITDTQYF. The CDR3 DNA reads TGTGCCAGCTCACCAATAACGGGAGCGATCACAGATACGCAGTATTTT.

Concerning this clone: The sample holds other DNA sequences that translate to the same CDR3. This chain connects TRBV5-4 to TRBJ2-7, with D maybe TRBD1 (5 bases). Trimming removed 0 bases at V and 0 bases at J, with 7 bases between. Per germline, CDR1 SGHNT and CDR2 YYREEE (reference sequence). There are 14 residues in the CDR3. The CDR3 region is CASSLGTNSYEQYF. The CDR3 region has the DNA TGTGCCAGCAGCTTGGGGACAAACTCCTACGAGCAGTACTTC. The variable domain in full, completed from reference TRBV5-4 and TRBJ2-7, reads ETGVTQSPTHLIKTRGQQVTLRCSSQSGHNTVSWYQQALGQGPQFIFQYYREEENGRGNFPPRFSGLQFPNYSSELNVNALELDDSALYLCASSLGTNSYEQYFGPGTRLTVT.